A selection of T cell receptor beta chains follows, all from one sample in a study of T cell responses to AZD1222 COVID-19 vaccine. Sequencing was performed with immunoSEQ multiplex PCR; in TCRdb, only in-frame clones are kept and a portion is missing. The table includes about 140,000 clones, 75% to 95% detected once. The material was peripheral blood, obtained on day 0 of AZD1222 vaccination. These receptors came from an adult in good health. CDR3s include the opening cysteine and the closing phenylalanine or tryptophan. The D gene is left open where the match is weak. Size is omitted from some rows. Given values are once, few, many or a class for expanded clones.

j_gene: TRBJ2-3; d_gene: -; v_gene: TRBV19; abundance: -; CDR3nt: TGTGCCAGTAGTATAATCGAGGGAGATACGCAGTATTTT; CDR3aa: CASSIIEGDTQYF
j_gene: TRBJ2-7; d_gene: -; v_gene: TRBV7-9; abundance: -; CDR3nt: TGTGCCAGCAGCTTAGACAGGTCCTACGAGCAGTACTTC; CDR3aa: CASSLDRSYEQYF
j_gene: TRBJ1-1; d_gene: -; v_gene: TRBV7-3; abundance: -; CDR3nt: TGTGCCAGCACCTCGGAAGGGTATACTGAAGCTTTCTTT; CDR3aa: CASTSEGYTEAFF
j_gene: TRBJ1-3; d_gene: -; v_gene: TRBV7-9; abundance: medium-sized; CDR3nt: TGTGCCAGCAGCCCCCGGGACACCAGCTCTGGAAACACCATATATTTT; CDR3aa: CASSPRDTSSGNTIYF
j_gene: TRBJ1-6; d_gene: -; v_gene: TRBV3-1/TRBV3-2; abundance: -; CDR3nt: TGTGCCAGCGTCAACGGGGTAAATTCACCCCTCCACTTT; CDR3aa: CASVNGVNSPLHF
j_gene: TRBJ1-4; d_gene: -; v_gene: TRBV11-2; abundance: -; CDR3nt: TGTGCCAGCAGCAGAGACCGGGCCCCGAATGAAAAACTGTTTTTT; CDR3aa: CASSRDRAPNEKLFF
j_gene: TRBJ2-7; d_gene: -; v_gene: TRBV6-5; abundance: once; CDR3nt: TGTGCCAGCAGTCCGACTTTTTCCTACGAGCAGTACTTC; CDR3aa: CASSPTFSYEQYF
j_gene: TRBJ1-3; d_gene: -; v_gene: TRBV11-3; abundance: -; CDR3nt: TGTGCCAGCAGCTTAACAGACCTCTCTGGAAACACCATATATTTT; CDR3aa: CASSLTDLSGNTIYF
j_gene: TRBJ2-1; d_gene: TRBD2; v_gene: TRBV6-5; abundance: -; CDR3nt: TGTGCCAGCAGGTCTCTGCGGGGGGTTTACAATGAGCAGTTCTTC; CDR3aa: CASRSLRGVYNEQFF
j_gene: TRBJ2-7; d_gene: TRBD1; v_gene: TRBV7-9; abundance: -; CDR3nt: TGTGCCAGCAGCCCGAAGACAGGGAGCTCCTACGAGCAGTACTTC; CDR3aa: CASSPKTGSSYEQYF
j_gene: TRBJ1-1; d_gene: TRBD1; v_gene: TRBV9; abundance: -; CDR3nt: TGTGCCAGCAGCGTAGCCGGACAGGGGGCCTATACTGAAGCTTTCTTT; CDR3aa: CASSVAGQGAYTEAFF